The 27 T cell receptor beta chains below were found in one sample sequenced in a study of blood T cell repertoires in COVID-19. The data were produced by immunoSEQ multiplex PCR, yet TCRdb's version contains in-frame clones alone and is incomplete. The data contain hundreds of thousands of clones, about nine tenths of them singletons. Material: PBMCs or T cells enriched from blood (not recorded which). The source is a man aged 25 to 45 who had recovered from COVID-19.

The chain couples TRBV2 to TRBJ1-1; TRBD1 matches 8 bases. Germline CDR1 reads SNHLY; CDR2 reads FYNNEI. V lost 7 bases and J lost 3; bases outside the gene matches: 4. CDR3 length equals 13 residues. CDR3 coding DNA: TGTGCCAGCACCTCAGGGGGCTACACTGAAGCTTTCTTT. The encoded protein is CASTSGGYTEAFF.

The table lists this clone with a count of one. The chain recombines TRBV3-1 (or the pseudogene TRBV3-2) with TRBJ1-2; 7 positions agree with TRBD1. Germline CDR1 and CDR2: LGHDT and YNNKEL (reference sequence). Losses at the gene ends were 7 bases for V and 1 base for J; bases not matched to a gene: 9. This CDR3 spans 15 amino acids. The DNA of the CDR3 is TGTGCCAGCATCTTAAGGGGGCAGAGTAACTATGGCTACACCTTC. Encoded protein: CASILRGQSNYGYTF.

The V call is TRBV7-9, the J call TRBJ1-1; D might be TRBD1 (6 bases). V lost 2 bases and J lost 6, with 13 bases in between. Per germline, CDR1 SEHNR and CDR2 FQNEAQ (reference sequence). The CDR3 loop spans 14 amino acids. The CDR3 DNA sequence: TGTGCCAGCAGCTTAAACAGGGATATAGCTGAAGCTTTCTTT. This translates into CASSLNRDIAEAFF.

The chain employs TRBV11-3 and TRBJ1-1; 8 bases fit TRBD1. V trimming: 3 bases; J trimming: 5 bases; junction bases outside the gene matches: 5. The CDR3 loop spans 14 amino acids. Per germline, CDR1 SGHNT and CDR2 YENEEA. The CDR3 protein is CASSFRTGPTEAFF. The DNA of the CDR3 is TGTGCCAGCAGCTTCCGGACAGGGCCGACTGAAGCTTTCTTT.

This chain connects TRBV12-5 to TRBJ1-2; 8 positions match TRBD1. With 0 bases clipped from V and 7 bases from J, the junction kept 1 base outside the gene matches. This CDR3 has 13 residues. The germline CDR1 and CDR2 sequences are LGHNT and FRNRAP. CDR3 sequence: CASGLVTGGGYTF. CDR3 sequence (DNA): TGTGCTAGTGGTTTGGTAACAGGGGGTGGCTACACCTTC.

The chain links TRBV7-2 to TRBJ2-7, with 7 bases identical to TRBD1. The germline gives CDR1 SGHTA, CDR2 FQGNSA. This CDR3 is built from 13 residues. The V and J ends lost 4 bases and 2 bases, in that order; junction bases with no gene match: 2. CDR3 region: CASSYRGPYEQYF. The CDR3 DNA sequence: TGTGCCAGCAGCTACAGGGGCCCCTACGAGCAGTACTTC.

V usage is TRBV2 and J usage is TRBJ1-3; D possibly corresponds to TRBD1 (6 bases). CDR3 size: 16 residues. Trimming cost V 7 bases and J 1 base, with 17 bases left between them. Germline V gene lookup returns CDR1 SNHLY and CDR2 FYNNEI. The CDR3 region is CASTALGGASGNTIYF. DNA of the CDR3: TGTGCCAGCACCGCCCTCGGGGGGGCGTCTGGAAACACCATATATTTT.

V usage is TRBV5-5 and J usage is TRBJ2-7; tentative D call: TRBD1 (6 bases). V was pared by 0 bases and J by 0 bases, with 13 bases between. Germline V gives CDR1 SGHKS, CDR2 YYEKEE (reference sequence). The CDR3 is made up of 16 amino acids. DNA for the CDR3: TGTGCCAGCAGCTTGGCTACAGGGCTTTTCTCCTACGAGCAGTACTTC. This codes for CASSLATGLFSYEQYF. Full variable domain (rest looked up from reference TRBV5-5 and TRBJ2-7): DAGVTQSPTHLIKTRGQQVTLRCSPISGHKSVSWYQQVLGQGPQFIFQYYEKEERGRGNFPDRFSARQFPNYSSELNVNALLLGDSALYLCASSLATGLFSYEQYFGPGTRLTVT.

The sample holds one count of this clone. This rearrangement joins TRBV6-5 to TRBJ2-3, with D possibly TRBD1 on 6 matching bases. Germline assignment: CDR1 MNHEY and CDR2 SVGAGI. There are 15 residues in the CDR3. Deletions cut 5 bases from V and 0 bases from J, with 12 bases between. The CDR3 protein is CASSRTVGSTDTQYF. CDR3 DNA sequence: TGTGCCAGCAGTCGGACAGTGGGTAGCACAGATACGCAGTATTTT.

The genes are TRBV5-1 and TRBJ1-4; D possibly corresponds to TRBD1 (6 bases). The V end was cut by 4 bases, the J end by 8 bases, with 21 bases between. Germline CDR1 is SGHRS and CDR2 is YFSETQ. This CDR3 has 16 residues. CDR3 residues: CASSAGGAQQREKLFF. The CDR3, as DNA: TGCGCCAGCAGCGCTGGGGGGGCCCAGCAGCGGGAAAAACTGTTTTTT.

This chain links TRBV27 with TRBJ1-5; weak D call: TRBD1 (5 bases). Trimming shortened V by 1 base and J by 0 bases, and 7 bases separated the two germline ends. CDR1 and CDR2 (germline): MNHEY, SMNVEV (reference sequence). The CDR3 length is 15 residues. For the CDR3, the DNA is TGTGCCAGCAGTTTATGGGGGGATAGCAATCAGCCCCAGCATTTT. It specifies CASSLWGDSNQPQHF.

This clone has just a few counts. The V gene is TRBV4-1, the J gene TRBJ1-2, with D hard to call. This CDR3 spans 15 amino acids. The germline V and J ends were trimmed by 3 bases and 4 bases, with 15 bases remaining between them. In germline, CDR1 is MGHRA, CDR2 YSYEKL. The CDR3 spells CASSQRVLGVYGYTF. For the CDR3, the DNA is TGCGCCAGCAGCCAGAGGGTATTGGGAGTCTATGGCTACACCTTC.

The rearrangement uses TRBV12-3 or TRBV12-4 and TRBJ2-1, with 7 positions matching TRBD2. The CDR3 runs to 11 residues. V trimming: 7 bases; J trimming: 7 bases; junction bases outside the gene matches: 1. The CDR3 coding sequence is TGTGCCAGCACAGCGGGAAATGAGCAGTTCTTC. Amino acids: CASTAGNEQFF.

The gene calls are TRBV7-2 and TRBJ2-3; D is possibly TRBD2 (7 bases). CDR1 and CDR2 from the germline V gene are SGHTA and FQGNSA. The CDR3 is 13 residues long. V was pared by 5 bases and J by 4 bases, with 10 bases between. CDR3 in DNA: TGTGCCAGCAGCAGGGGGGGTGCAGATACGCAGTATTTT. This codes for CASSRGGADTQYF.

This sequence joins TRBV19 and TRBJ2-3; no definite D call. With 6 bases removed from V and 4 bases from J, the gap between germline ends came to 11 bases. The CDR3 spans 13 residues. The V gene's germline CDR1 is LNHDA and CDR2 SQIVND (reference sequence). The CDR3 bases are TGTGCCAGTAGATCTATCGGTGCAGATACGCAGTATTTT. It translates to CASRSIGADTQYF.

This rearrangement joins TRBV7-9 to TRBJ1-1; D not certain. The germline V and J ends were trimmed by 3 bases and 2 bases, with 10 bases remaining between them. This CDR3 comprises 14 residues. Germline-derived CDR1 and CDR2 are SEHNR and FQNEAQ (reference sequence). This chain's CDR3 is CASSLAGSNTEAFF. The DNA for the CDR3 is TGTGCCAGCAGCTTGGCCGGGAGTAACACTGAAGCTTTCTTT.

The chain employs TRBV18 and TRBJ2-5; a weak D match, TRBD1 (6 bases). Germline CDR1 and CDR2: KGHSH and LQKENI. The CDR3 totals 13 residues. V was shortened by 5 bases and J by 2 bases, with 9 bases between the two germline ends. For the CDR3, the DNA is TGTGCCAGCTCAAGGGGGATTCAAGAGACCCAGTACTTC. This codes for CASSRGIQETQYF.

The chain employs TRBV11-3 and TRBJ2-7; no firm D call. CDR1 and CDR2 from the germline V gene are SGHNT and YENEEA. The germline V and J ends were trimmed by 5 bases and 1 base, with 12 bases remaining between them. The CDR3 runs 14 residues. Written as DNA, the CDR3 is TGTGCCAGCAGCGCACACAGTGCTTCCTACGAGCAGTACTTC. Amino acid sequence: CASSAHSASYEQYF.

The genes are TRBV13 and TRBJ2-2, with D unresolved. Trimming removed 3 bases from V and 2 bases from J, with 7 bases in between. This CDR3 region has 14 residues. The germline V gene has CDR1 PRHDT and CDR2 FYEKMQ (reference sequence). CDR3 DNA sequence: TGTGCCAGCAGCTTGAGACAAAACACCGGGGAGCTGTTTTTT. Protein sequence: CASSLRQNTGELFF.

This CDR3 reads CASSQDRYSGNTIYF. Written as DNA, the CDR3 is TGTGCCAGTAGTCAGGACAGATACTCTGGAAACACCATATATTTT. This chain links TRBV19 with TRBJ1-3, with D possibly TRBD1 on 6 matching bases. CDR3 length: 15 residues. The V gene's germline CDR1 is LNHDA and CDR2 SQIVND (reference sequence). Trimming stripped 5 bases from V and 0 bases from J, with 11 bases between.

CDR3 region: CASSFVQEQFF. The CDR3 DNA reads as TGTGCCAGCAGTTTCGTACAGGAGCAGTTCTTC. V usage is TRBV6-5 and J usage is TRBJ2-1, with D unresolved. The V gene's germline CDR1 is MNHEY and CDR2 SVGAGI. This CDR3 has 11 residues. The V end lost 4 bases, the J end lost 10 bases, and 8 bases lay between the germline ends.

The chain links TRBV30 to TRBJ1-5; unclear D gene. The CDR3 is made up of 13 amino acids. Germline lookup yields CDR1 GTSNPN and CDR2 SVGIG (reference sequence). Between the trimmed V and J ends, which lost 4 bases and 6 bases, there was a span of 13 bases. CDR3 DNA: TGTGCCTGGAACGGGGAGAGAGCTCAGCCCCAGCATTTT. Amino acid sequence: CAWNGERAQPQHF.

The V gene is TRBV5-1, the J gene TRBJ2-7, with a possible D match to TRBD1 (6 bases). V lost 2 bases and J lost 1, with 10 bases in between. From germline, CDR1 is SGHRS and CDR2 YFSETQ. The CDR3 is 14 residues long. Here the CDR3 reads CASSFAQGSYEQYF. The CDR3 nucleotides read TGCGCCAGCAGCTTCGCACAGGGTTCCTACGAGCAGTACTTC. Complete variable domain (other parts from reference TRBV5-1 and TRBJ2-7): KAGVTQTPRYLIKTRGQQVTLSCSPISGHRSVSWYQQTPGQGLQFLFEYFSETQRNKGNFPGRFSGRQFSNSRSEMNVSTLELGDSALYLCASSFAQGSYEQYFGPGTRLTVT.

The genes are TRBV13 and TRBJ1-2, with 9 bases aligning to TRBD1. Germline trimming cut 7 bases from V and 3 bases from J; bases unmatched to any gene: 6. There are 14 residues in the CDR3. Germline values: CDR1 PRHDT, CDR2 FYEKMQ (reference sequence). CDR3 in amino acids: CASKVTGGYYGYTF. CDR3 DNA sequence: TGTGCCAGCAAAGTGACAGGGGGATACTATGGCTACACCTTC.

A few counts support this clone. This chain uses TRBV6-6 with TRBJ2-7, with a weak D call TRBD2 (5 bases). The CDR3 runs to 13 residues. Per the germline V gene, CDR1 is MNHNY and CDR2 is SVGAGI (reference sequence). Deletions cut 9 bases from V and 5 bases from J, with 17 bases between. The CDR3 here is CARSQLTTHEQYF. The CDR3 DNA reads as TGTGCCAGATCACAGTTGACTACCCACGAGCAGTACTTC.

A few counts support this clone. The gene calls are TRBV19 and TRBJ1-1; D is ambiguous. Germline V lookup: CDR1 LNHDA, CDR2 SQIVND (reference sequence). The CDR3 loop spans 13 amino acids. V was cut by 4 bases and J by 1 base, with 7 bases left in between. The CDR3 loop is CASSTVQNTEAFF. CDR3 nucleotide sequence: TGTGCCAGTAGTACAGTCCAGAACACTGAAGCTTTCTTT.

The V and J genes are TRBV2 and TRBJ1-2; 7 positions match TRBD1. Germline V lookup: CDR1 SNHLY, CDR2 FYNNEI. V lost 7 bases, J lost 1 base, and 9 bases stayed unmatched. The CDR3 loop spans 15 amino acids. CDR3 bases: TGTGCCAGCAACAAGGACAGGATGTATAACTATGGCTACACCTTC. Translation gives CASNKDRMYNYGYTF.